The source of this T cell receptor beta chain is a study of T cells after yellow fever vaccination. TCR cDNA, made by 5'RACE template switching, carried an added universal primer site and UMIs. TCRdb re-called the 5' RACE reads through MiXCR, storing one row per CDR3 protein. The repertoire has about 45,000 distinct CDR3 sequences, 6.8% of them found once; the top ten carry over 14%. This clonotype appeared many times. Study-level points and caveats: Although most clonotypes did not, a small share appeared in both CD4 and CD8 compartments.

After removal of 4 bases from V and 4 bases from J, the junction contained 2 bases not matched to a gene. Per germline, CDR1 SGDLS and CDR2 YYNGEE. The CDR3 runs 14 residues. This sequence joins TRBV9 and TRBJ2-1, with 10 positions matching TRBD2. The receptor comes from a man between 25 and 39 years old who received the YFV17D yellow fever vaccine. Sequences were derived from CD8+ T cells not binding an NS4B(214-222) dextramer, sorted from PBMCs, sampled 45 days after the yellow fever booster vaccination. This CDR3 reads CASSTSGIYNEQFF. The CDR3 DNA reads TGTGCCAGCAGCACTAGCGGGATATACAATGAGCAGTTCTTC.